This T cell receptor (beta chain) was captured in a study of metastatic and nonmetastatic thyroid tumors (dated by TCRdb to about 2020). Context from the whole study: Repertoires from peripheral blood and from tumor or nodule tissue samples of malignant and benign thyroid patients were compared. Broader findings and caveats from the paper: In both blood and tumor samples, malignant tumors were reported to have significantly higher TCR beta diversity than benign nodules.

The library was obtained by PCR. Instrument used: Illumina HiSeq 4000. High-throughput sequencing was used to profile the TCR beta-chain CDR3 region of every patient. The authors processed their data as follows. The researchers built a classifier to tell apart papillary thyroid cancer patients with distant metastasis, based on CDR3 differences among clinicopathological groups. The Shannon index was used to measure repertoire diversity, and the Morisita-Horn index was used to measure how similar tumor and blood repertoires were. Using fastp at Q25 and MiXCR, TCRdb reprocessed the public reads and kept productive beta chains. These V and J calls derive from TCRdb rather than the authors' analysis. Within this sample are 35,000 to 40,000 clones, with roughly a quarter of them counted one time only. The ten biggest clones cover nearly 10% of the sample. No treatment had been received by any patient before thyroid surgery. Using T-cell receptor beta sequencing, the researchers looked back retrospectively at clinical samples from patients, gathered between about 2011 and 2019.

On this clone: This receptor's antigen is unknown. Base qualities are not recorded, but no much larger clone differs from it by a single base.

The sequenced material came from blood. The sequence was obtained from a female donor with papillary thyroid cancer or a benign thyroid nodule (not recorded which). Some clones in this sample may be carry-over from other donors' samples.

The sequenced DNA: TGTGCCAGCAGTCCCCGGGGCCGAGAAAACATTCAGTACTTC. Its translation is CASSPRGRENIQYF. The chain was built from TRBV28 and TRBJ2-4; the D element might be TRBD1 or TRBD2, as each aligns at 5 bases. The CDR3 contains 14 residues, cysteine and phenylalanine counted. The sequence is cut down to CDR3 DNA, 42 bases in frame from base 1. From the germline V gene, CDR1 is MDHEN and CDR2 is SYDVKM. The junction shows trimming of 5 bases on V and 5 bases on J, plus 13 bases between the germline ends.